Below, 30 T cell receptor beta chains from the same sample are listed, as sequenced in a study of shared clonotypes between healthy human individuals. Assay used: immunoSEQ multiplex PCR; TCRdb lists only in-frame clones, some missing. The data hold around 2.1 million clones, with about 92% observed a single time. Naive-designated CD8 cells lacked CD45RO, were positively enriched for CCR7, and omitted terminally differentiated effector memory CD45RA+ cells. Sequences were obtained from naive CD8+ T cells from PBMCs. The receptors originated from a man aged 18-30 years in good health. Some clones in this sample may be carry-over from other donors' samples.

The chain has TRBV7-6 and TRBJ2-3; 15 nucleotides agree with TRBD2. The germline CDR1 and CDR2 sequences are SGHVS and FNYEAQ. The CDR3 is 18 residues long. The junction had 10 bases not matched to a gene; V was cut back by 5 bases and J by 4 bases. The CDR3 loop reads CASSPGLAGGPEADTQYF. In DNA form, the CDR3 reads TGTGCCAGCAGCCCAGGACTAGCGGGAGGGCCCGAAGCAGATACGCAGTATTTT.

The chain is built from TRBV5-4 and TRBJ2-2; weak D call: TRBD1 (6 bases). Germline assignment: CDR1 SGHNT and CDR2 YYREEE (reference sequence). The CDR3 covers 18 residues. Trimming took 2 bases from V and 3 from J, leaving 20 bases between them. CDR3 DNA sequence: TGTGCCAGCAGCTTAGATCCGGGACAAGGCCCCGACACCGGGGAGCTGTTTTTT. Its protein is CASSLDPGQGPDTGELFF.

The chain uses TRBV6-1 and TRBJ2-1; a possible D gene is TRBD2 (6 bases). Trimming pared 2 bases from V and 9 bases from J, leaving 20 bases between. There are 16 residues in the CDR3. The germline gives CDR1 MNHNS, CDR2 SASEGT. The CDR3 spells CASSERRDGRQAEQFF. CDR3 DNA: TGTGCCAGCAGTGAAAGGAGGGACGGACGACAAGCTGAGCAGTTCTTC.

CDR3 bases: TGTGCCAGCAGCCCAGGTCCGCTCGGGAGGGCCGTATACAATGAGCAGTTCTTC. Its translation is CASSPGPLGRAVYNEQFF. This rearrangement joins TRBV27 to TRBJ2-1; 8 nucleotides line up with TRBD2. CDR3 size: 18 residues. Germline-derived CDR1 and CDR2 are MNHEY and SMNVEV (reference sequence). J was trimmed by 4 bases and V by 6 bases; bases with no gene match: 17.

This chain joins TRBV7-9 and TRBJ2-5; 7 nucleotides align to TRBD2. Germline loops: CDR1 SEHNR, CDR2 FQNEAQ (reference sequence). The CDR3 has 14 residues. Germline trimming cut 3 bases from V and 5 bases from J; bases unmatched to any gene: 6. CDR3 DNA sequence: TGTGCCAGCAGCTTTCCGGGGCGGGAGGAGACCCAGTACTTC. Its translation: CASSFPGREETQYF.

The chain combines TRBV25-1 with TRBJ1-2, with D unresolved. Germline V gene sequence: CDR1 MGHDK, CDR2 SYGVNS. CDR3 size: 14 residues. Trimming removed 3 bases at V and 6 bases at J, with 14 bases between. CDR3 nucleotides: TGTGCCAGCAGTGAGTCGGGCTCCTGGGATGGCTACACCTTC. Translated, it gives CASSESGSWDGYTF.

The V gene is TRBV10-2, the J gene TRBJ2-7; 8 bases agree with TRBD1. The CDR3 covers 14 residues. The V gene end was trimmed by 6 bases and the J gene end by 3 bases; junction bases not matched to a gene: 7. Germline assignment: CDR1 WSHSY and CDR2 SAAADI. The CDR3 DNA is TGCGCCAGCAGCGTTACAGGGGGGTACTACGAGCAGTACTTC. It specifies CASSVTGGYYEQYF.

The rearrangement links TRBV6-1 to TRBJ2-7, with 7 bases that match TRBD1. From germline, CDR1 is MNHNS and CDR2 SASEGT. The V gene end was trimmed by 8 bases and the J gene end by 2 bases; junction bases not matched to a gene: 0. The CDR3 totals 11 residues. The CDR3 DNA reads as TGTGCCAGCGGGACAGCCTACGAGCAGTACTTC. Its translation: CASGTAYEQYF.

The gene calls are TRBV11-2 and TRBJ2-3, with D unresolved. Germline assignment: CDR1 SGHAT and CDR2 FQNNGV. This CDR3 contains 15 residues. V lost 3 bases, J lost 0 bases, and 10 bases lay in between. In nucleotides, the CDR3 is TGTGCCAGCAGCTTCAGCCTAACTAGCACAGATACGCAGTATTTT. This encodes CASSFSLTSTDTQYF.

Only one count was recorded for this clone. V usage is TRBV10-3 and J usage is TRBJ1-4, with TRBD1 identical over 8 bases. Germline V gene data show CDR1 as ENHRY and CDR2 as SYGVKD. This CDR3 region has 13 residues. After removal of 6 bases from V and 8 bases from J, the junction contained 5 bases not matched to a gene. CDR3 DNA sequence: TGTGCCATCAGGACAGGGGTGGGGGAAAAACTGTTTTTT. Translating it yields CAIRTGVGEKLFF.

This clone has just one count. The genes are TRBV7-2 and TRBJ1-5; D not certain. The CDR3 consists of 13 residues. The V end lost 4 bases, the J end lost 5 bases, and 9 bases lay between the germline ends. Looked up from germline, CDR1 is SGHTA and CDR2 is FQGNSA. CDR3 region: CASSWGPHQPQHF. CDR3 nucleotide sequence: TGTGCCAGCAGCTGGGGTCCACATCAGCCCCAGCATTTT.

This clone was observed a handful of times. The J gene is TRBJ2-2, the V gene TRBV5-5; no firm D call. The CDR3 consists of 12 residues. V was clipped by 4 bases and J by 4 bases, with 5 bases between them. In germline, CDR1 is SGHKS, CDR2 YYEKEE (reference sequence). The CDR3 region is CASSLSTGELFF. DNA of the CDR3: TGTGCCAGCAGCCTCTCCACCGGGGAGCTGTTTTTT.

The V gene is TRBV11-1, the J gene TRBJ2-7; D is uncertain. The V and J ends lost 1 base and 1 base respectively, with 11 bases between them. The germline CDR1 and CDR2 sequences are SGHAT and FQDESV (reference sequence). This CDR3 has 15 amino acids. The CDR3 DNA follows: TGTGCCAGCAGCTTAGAGGCGGCCGCTTCCTACGAGCAGTACTTC. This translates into CASSLEAAASYEQYF.

The CDR3 nucleotides read TGTGCCAGCAGTGACGCCTTAACCGGGCCCCAGCATTTT. It specifies CASSDALTGPQHF. V is TRBV25-1 and J is TRBJ1-5; no firm D call. This CDR3 comprises 13 residues. Germline values: CDR1 MGHDK, CDR2 SYGVNS. V was trimmed by 3 bases and J by 9 bases, leaving 12 bases between them.

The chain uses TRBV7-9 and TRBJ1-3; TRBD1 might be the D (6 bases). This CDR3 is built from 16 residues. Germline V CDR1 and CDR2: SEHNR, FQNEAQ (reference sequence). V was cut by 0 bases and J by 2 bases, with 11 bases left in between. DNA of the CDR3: TGTGCCAGCAGCTTAGCGGGAACAGGGCCTGGAAACACCATATATTTT. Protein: CASSLAGTGPGNTIYF. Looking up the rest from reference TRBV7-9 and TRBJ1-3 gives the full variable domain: DTGVSQNPRHKITKRGQNVTFRCDPISEHNRLYWYRQTLGQGPEFLTYFQNEAQLEKSRLLSDRFSAERPKGSFSTLEIQRTEQGDSAMYLCASSLAGTGPGNTIYFGEGSWLTVV.

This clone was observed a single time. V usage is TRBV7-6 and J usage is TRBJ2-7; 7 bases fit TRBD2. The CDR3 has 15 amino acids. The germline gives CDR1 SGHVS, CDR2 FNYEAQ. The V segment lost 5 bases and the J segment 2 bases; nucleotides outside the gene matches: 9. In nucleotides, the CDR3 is TGTGCCAGCAGCCCCCGGGGAGGGATGGCCTACGAGCAGTACTTC. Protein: CASSPRGGMAYEQYF. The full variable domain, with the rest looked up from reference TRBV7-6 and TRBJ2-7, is GAGVSQSPRYKVTKRGQDVALRCDPISGHVSLYWYRQALGQGPEFLTYFNYEAQQDKSGLPNDRFSAERPEGSISTLTIQRTEQRDSAMYRCASSPRGGMAYEQYFGPGTRLTVT.

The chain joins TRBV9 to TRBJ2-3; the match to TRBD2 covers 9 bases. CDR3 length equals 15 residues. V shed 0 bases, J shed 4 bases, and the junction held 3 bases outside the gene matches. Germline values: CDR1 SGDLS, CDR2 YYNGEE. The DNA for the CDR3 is TGTGCCAGCAGCGTAGGACTAGCGGTGTCAGATACGCAGTATTTT. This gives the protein CASSVGLAVSDTQYF.

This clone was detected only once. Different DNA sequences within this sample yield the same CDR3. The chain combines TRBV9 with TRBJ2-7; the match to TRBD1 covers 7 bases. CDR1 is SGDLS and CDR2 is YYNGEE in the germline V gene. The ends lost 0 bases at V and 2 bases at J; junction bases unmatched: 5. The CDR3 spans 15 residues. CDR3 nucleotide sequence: TGTGCCAGCAGCGTAGGCCCTGGACAGGCCTACGAGCAGTACTTC. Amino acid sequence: CASSVGPGQAYEQYF. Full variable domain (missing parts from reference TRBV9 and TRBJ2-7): DSGVTQTPKHLITATGQRVTLRCSPRSGDLSVYWYQQSLDQGLQFLIQYYNGEERAKGNILERFSAQQFPDLHSELNLSSLELGDSALYFCASSVGPGQAYEQYFGPGTRLTVT.

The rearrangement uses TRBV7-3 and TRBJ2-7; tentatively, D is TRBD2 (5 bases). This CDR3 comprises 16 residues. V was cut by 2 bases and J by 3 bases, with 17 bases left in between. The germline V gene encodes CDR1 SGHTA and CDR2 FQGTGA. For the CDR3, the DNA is TGTGCCAGCAGCTTATTTGCGGGTAGCCGCCTCTACGAGCAGTACTTC. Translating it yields CASSLFAGSRLYEQYF.

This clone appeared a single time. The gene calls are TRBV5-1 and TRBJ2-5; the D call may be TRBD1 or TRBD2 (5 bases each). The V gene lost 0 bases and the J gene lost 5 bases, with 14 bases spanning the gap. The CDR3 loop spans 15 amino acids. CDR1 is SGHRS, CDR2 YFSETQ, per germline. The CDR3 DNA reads TGCGCCAGCAGCTTGGATCAGGGACGGTGGGAGACCCAGTACTTC. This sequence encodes CASSLDQGRWETQYF.

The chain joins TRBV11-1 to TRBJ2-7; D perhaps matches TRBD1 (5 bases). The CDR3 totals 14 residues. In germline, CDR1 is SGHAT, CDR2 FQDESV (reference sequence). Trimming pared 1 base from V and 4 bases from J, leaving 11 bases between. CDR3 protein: CASSLGRGFYEQYF. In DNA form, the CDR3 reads TGTGCCAGCAGCTTAGGAAGGGGTTTTTACGAGCAGTACTTC.

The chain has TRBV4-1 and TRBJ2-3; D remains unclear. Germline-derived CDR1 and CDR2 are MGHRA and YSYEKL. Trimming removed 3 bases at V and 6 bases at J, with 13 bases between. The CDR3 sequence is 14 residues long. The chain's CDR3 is CASSQSDLGDTQYF. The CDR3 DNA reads TGCGCCAGCAGCCAGTCCGACTTAGGGGATACGCAGTATTTT.

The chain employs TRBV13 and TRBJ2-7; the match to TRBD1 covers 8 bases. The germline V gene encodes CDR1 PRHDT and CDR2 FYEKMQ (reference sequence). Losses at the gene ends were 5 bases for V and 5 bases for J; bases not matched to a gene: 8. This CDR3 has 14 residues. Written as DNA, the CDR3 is TGTGCCAGCAGCACAAGGACAGGGCCCCACGAGCAGTACTTC. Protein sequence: CASSTRTGPHEQYF.

CDR3 amino acids: CASSFSGNSYEQYF. Here the CDR3 DNA reads TGTGCCAGCAGCTTTTCTGGAAACTCCTACGAGCAGTACTTC. J is TRBJ2-7 and V is TRBV5-6; D uncertain. The CDR3 is made up of 14 amino acids. V lost 2 bases, J lost 0 bases, and 9 bases lay in between. Germline values: CDR1 SGHDT, CDR2 YYEEEE.

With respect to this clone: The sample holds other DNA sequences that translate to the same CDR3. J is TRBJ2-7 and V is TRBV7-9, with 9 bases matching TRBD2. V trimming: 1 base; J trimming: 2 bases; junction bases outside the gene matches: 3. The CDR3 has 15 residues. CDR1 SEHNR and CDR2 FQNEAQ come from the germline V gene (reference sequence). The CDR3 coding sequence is TGTGCCAGCAGCTTAGTCCCTAGCGGGACCTACGAGCAGTACTTC. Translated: CASSLVPSGTYEQYF.

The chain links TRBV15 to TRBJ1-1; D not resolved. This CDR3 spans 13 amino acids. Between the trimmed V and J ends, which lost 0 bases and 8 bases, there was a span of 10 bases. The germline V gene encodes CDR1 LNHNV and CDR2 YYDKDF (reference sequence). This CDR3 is CATSRDQWWEAFF. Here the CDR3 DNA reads TGTGCCACCAGCAGAGATCAATGGTGGGAAGCTTTCTTT.

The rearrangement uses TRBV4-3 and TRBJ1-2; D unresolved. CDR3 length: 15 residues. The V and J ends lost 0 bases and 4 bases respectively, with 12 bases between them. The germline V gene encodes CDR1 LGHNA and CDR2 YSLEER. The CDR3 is CASSQDKGVIYGYTF. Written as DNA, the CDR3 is TGCGCCAGCAGCCAAGACAAGGGTGTAATCTATGGCTACACCTTC.

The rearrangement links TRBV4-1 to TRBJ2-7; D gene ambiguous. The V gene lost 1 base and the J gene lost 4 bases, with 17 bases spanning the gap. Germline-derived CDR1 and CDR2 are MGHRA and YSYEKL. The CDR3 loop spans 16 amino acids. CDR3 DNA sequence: TGCGCCAGCAGCCAAGTGGCAGGTCAGCCAGTTTACGAGCAGTACTTC. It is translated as CASSQVAGQPVYEQYF.

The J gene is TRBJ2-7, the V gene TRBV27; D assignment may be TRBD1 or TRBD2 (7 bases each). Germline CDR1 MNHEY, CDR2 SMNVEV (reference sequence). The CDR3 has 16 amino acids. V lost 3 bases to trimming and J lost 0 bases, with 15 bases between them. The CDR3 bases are TGTGCCAGCAGTTTCAGGGGGGGAACCAGCTCCTACGAGCAGTACTTC. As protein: CASSFRGGTSSYEQYF.

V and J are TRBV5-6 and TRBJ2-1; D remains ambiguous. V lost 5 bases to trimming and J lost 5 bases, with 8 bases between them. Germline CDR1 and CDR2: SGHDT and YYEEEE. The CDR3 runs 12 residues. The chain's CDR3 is CASRLSDNEQFF. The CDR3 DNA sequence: TGTGCCAGCAGACTCTCTGACAATGAGCAGTTCTTC. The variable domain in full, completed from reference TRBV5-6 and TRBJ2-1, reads DAGVTQSPTHLIKTRGQQVTLRCSPKSGHDTVSWYQQALGQGPQFIFQYYEEEERQRGNFPDRFSGHQFPNYSSELNVNALLLGDSALYLCASRLSDNEQFFGPGTRLTVL.